This TCR beta chain appears in the sequencing data of a study of CD8+ T cells in alopecia areata. Alopecia areata patients provided lesional scalp punch biopsies and peripheral blood, both collected for the study. cDNA prepared by RNA extraction and subsequent reverse transcription served as the template for sequencing. The table came from immunoSEQ multiplex PCR; TCRdb's copy has only in-frame clones and leaves some out. The sample shows about 180,000 clones, roughly 63% of them seen only once. This CDR3 contains 12 residues. CDR1 SGDLS and CDR2 YYNGEE come from the germline V gene. Between the trimmed V and J ends, which lost 4 bases and 7 bases, there was a span of 11 bases.

This chain connects TRBV9 to TRBJ1-2; D remains unclear. The sequence came from a human donor with alopecia areata. This specimen was CD4+ T cells sorted from blood, taken at week 0. CDR3: CASSPNRGGYTF. The CDR3 nucleotides are TGTGCCAGCAGCCCCAATAGAGGTGGCTACACCTTC.